This T cell receptor (beta chain) derives from a study of T cell repertoires in cytomegalovirus infection. Study at large: Both a matching HLA type and CMV infection were indicated by public TCR beta signatures.

TCRdb reprocessed the reads via MiXCR and lists one record per CDR3 protein. Among fewer than 700,000 distinct CDR3 sequences listed, 20% to 30% were seen once. Findings and limits, study-wide: What dominated the ex vivo response were HLA-C-restricted CMV-specific TCR beta clonotypes. Based on cumulative public TCR beta family frequency, carriers of CMV plus the relevant HLA were identified.

With respect to this clonotype: Its matching antigen is unknown.

In germline, CDR1 is MNHNY, CDR2 SVGAGI (reference sequence). The CDR3 length is 20 residues. The V segment lost 2 bases and the J segment 5 bases; nucleotides outside the gene matches: 21. This receptor was identified in a human donor in good health (CMV status not recorded). Some clones in this sample may be carry-over from other donors' samples. The source material was CD8+ T cells from PBMCs. This chain uses TRBV6-6 with TRBJ1-1; 9 bases are a match to TRBD1. The CDR3 DNA reads as TGTGCCAGCAGTTACCTACCGGTCGGACAGGGGATAGCGGAATCGACTGAAGCTTTCTTT. Protein sequence: CASSYLPVGQGIAESTEAFF.